What follows describes a single TCR beta chain. The specificity of this receptor is unknown. No per-base quality is available; no much larger clone lies one base away. In light of the paper, this sample's time point label describes: pre-treatment sample, taken before nivolumab and TIL therapy. Adults with stage 4 NSCLC were enrolled in a dual-center phase I trial from 2017 to early 2020. The samples were drawn from an open-label, single-arm phase I trial testing tumor-infiltrating lymphocyte therapy combined with nivolumab in advanced non-small cell lung cancer. Mononuclear cells from blood collected in EDTA tubes were isolated on a Ficoll gradient and snap-frozen as pellets, and DNA was then extracted using a Qiagen mini-prep kit. The immunoSEQ v3 hsTCRB kit was used to amplify TCR beta CDR3 regions from genomic DNA through bias-controlled multiplex PCR. The TCR libraries were sequenced on an Illumina NextSeq 500 to around 2 million read pairs for survey level or 5-6 million read pairs for deep level. Regarding the original processing steps: Clonality was reported by immunoSEQ Analyzer software, which also assigned V, D and J genes and filtered out non-productive sequences. Repertoires of infused TIL and blood were compared using productive Simpson clonality and the Morisita overlap index of productive TRB rearrangements. The absolute count of a clonotype in blood was estimated by multiplying the lymphocyte count by the CD3+ fraction and by the productive frequency of the clone. Drawn from immuneACCESS, this table holds only the in-frame rearrangements with V and J called that TCRdb kept. Clones are partly lost; checked studies trace under half to an unresolved V gene and leave the rest unexplained. V and J calls and clone size come straight from that table; D and trimming were deduced from the DNA. The table for this sample lists tens of thousands of clones; 80% to 90% of them were counted only once. Together, the top ten hold 4.5% to 6% of the sample.

This sample is part of a study of TIL therapy for anti-PD-1-resistant metastatic lung cancer (dated by TCRdb to the early 2020s). Background on the whole study: Tumors were harvested prior to any PD-1/PD-L1 blockade, after which nivolumab was administered to patients, and lymphodepletion, expanded TIL infusion and IL-2 were given to patients who progressed. Clonotypes were tracked across tumor, expanded TIL product and serial blood samples by T cell receptor beta sequencing of tumor and peripheral blood. Most of the cohort had lung adenocarcinoma, including a handful of EGFR-mutant tumors and two ALK-rearranged tumors, and half of the patients were either current or former smokers. Enrolled patients had a median age of around 56 years (range 38-75) and a median tumor PD-L1 proportion score of approximately 6.6%. A median non-synonymous tumor mutation burden of approximately 1.5 mutations per megabase was determined across the cohort by whole-exome sequencing. Summary of the overall study and its limitations: Infused TIL clonotypes partially replaced the baseline peripheral repertoire then decayed over months, with no apparent association between persistence and response. The study protocol defined all tumor marker inferences as exploratory. The cohort was highly selected, with more treatment-naive, never-smoker and oncogene-addicted patients than typical, limiting generalizability.

The CDR3 covers 14 residues, taking in both the cysteine and the phenylalanine. The CDR3 DNA has 42 bases and is translated from base 1. Sequences SGDLS (CDR1) and YYNGEE (CDR2) are obtained from the germline V gene. V is pared back by 0 bases and J by 7 bases, with 13 bases lying between the germline termini. The chain was built from TRBV9 and TRBJ1-2, with a weak D call of TRBD1 (6 bases match). The material sequenced was blood, taken at baseline. This sequence originates from a person aged 25-85 years with non-small cell lung cancer. The CDR3 corresponds to CASSVDNREGGYTF. The DNA reads as follows: TGTGCCAGCAGCGTAGACAACAGGGAGGGTGGCTACACCTTC. Where the CDR3 stops, the reference TRBV9 and TRBJ1-2 genes take over; the full variable domain is DSGVTQTPKHLITATGQRVTLRCSPRSGDLSVYWYQQSLDQGLQFLIQYYNGEERAKGNILERFSAQQFPDLHSELNLSSLELGDSALYFCASSVDNREGGYTFGSGTRLTVV.